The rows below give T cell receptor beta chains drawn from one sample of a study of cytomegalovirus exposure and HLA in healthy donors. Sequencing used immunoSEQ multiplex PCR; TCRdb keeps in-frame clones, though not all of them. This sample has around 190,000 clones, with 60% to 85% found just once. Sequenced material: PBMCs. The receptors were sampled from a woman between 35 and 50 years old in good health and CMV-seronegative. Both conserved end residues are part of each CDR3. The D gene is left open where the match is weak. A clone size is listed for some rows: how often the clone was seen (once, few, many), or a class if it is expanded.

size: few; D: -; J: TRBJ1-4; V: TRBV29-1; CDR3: CSVATANEKLFF; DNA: TGCAGCGTTGCCACGGCTAATGAAAAACTGTTTTTT
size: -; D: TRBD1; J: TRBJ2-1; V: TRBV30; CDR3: CAWTTGTSSYNEQFF; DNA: TGTGCCTGGACGACAGGGACCAGCTCCTACAATGAGCAGTTCTTC
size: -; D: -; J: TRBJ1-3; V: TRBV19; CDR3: CASSIGAGRNTIYF; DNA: TGTGCCAGTAGTATTGGGGCAGGGAGAAACACCATATATTTT
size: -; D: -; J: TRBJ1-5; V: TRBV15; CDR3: CATSRDRGYQPQHF; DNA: TGTGCCACCAGCAGAGATAGAGGTTATCAGCCCCAGCATTTT
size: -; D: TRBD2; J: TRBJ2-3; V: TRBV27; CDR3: CASSLSLAGADTQYF; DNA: TGTGCCAGCAGTTTAAGCCTAGCGGGAGCAGATACGCAGTATTTT
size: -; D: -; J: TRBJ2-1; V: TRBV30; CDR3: CAWTTSLVGEQFF; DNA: TGTGCCTGGACAACTAGTTTAGTGGGTGAGCAGTTCTTC
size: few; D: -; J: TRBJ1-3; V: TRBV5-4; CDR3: CASSSDSPAGNTIYF; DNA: TGTGCCAGCAGTTCGGACAGCCCGGCAGGAAACACCATATATTTT
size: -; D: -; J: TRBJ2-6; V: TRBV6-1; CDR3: CASSARNSGANVLTF; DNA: TGTGCCAGCAGTGCGCGTAACTCTGGGGCCAACGTCCTGACTTTC
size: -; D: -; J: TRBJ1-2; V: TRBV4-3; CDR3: CASSQDRGGEGGYGYTF; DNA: TGCGCCAGCAGCCAAGATCGGGGGGGGGAAGGTGGCTATGGCTACACCTTC
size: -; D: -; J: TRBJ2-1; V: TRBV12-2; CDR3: CASRLGGRAYNEQFF; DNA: TGTGCAAGTCGCTTGGGAGGGAGAGCCTACAATGAGCAGTTCTTC
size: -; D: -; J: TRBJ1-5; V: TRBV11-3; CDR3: CASSLGPYQPQHF; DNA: TGTGCCAGCAGCTTAGGGCCGTATCAGCCCCAGCATTTT
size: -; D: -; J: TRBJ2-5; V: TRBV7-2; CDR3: CASVRTANQETQYF; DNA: TGTGCCAGCGTTCGAACAGCTAACCAAGAGACCCAGTACTTC
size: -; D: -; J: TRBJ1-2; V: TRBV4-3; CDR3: CASSQDGRGYTF; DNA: TGCGCCAGCAGCCAAGATGGGAGGGGCTACACCTTC
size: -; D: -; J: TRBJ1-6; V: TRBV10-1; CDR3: CASSESTAPNSPLHF; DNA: TGCGCCAGCAGTGAGTCGACAGCCCCAAATTCACCCCTCCACTTT
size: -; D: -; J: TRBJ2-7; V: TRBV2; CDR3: CASNPGYEQYF; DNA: TGTGCCAGCAATCCGGGCTACGAGCAGTACTTC
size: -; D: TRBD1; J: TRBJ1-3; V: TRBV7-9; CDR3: CASSFRDRAHWGTIYF; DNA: TGTGCCAGCAGCTTCCGGGACAGGGCCCACTGGGGCACCATATATTTT
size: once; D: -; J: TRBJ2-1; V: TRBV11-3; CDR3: CASSLGQGRLARAPEQFF; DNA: TGTGCCAGCAGCTTAGGACAGGGGAGACTAGCCCGGGCACCTGAGCAGTTCTTC
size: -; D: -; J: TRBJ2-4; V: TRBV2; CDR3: CASKVDGGIAKNIQYF; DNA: TGTGCCAGCAAGGTGGACGGAGGTATAGCCAAAAACATTCAGTACTTC
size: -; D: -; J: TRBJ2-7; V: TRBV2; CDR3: CASSEGHDPYEQYF; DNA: TGTGCCAGCAGTGAGGGGCACGATCCCTACGAGCAGTACTTC
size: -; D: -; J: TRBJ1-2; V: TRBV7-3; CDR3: CASSPSAGQYGYTF; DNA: TGTGCCAGCAGCCCTTCGGCGGGGCAGTATGGCTACACCTTC
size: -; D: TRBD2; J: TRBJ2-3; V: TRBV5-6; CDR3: CASSAPPVLGGTDTQYF; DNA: TGTGCCAGCAGCGCACCTCCGGTCCTGGGAGGGACAGATACGCAGTATTTT
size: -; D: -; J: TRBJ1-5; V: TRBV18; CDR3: CASSPGQKTDQPQHF; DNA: TGTGCCAGCTCGCCCGGACAGAAGACTGATCAGCCCCAGCATTTT
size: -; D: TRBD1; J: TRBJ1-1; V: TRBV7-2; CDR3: CASSSDRGTTEAFF; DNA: TGTGCCAGCAGCTCGGACAGGGGGACGACTGAAGCTTTCTTT
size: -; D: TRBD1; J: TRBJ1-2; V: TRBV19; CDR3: CASTPGQGVDFGYTF; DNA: TGTGCCAGTACCCCGGGACAGGGGGTGGATTTCGGGTACACCTTC
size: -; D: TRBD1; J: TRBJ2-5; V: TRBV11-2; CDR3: CASSLRTGQETQYF; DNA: TGTGCCAGCAGCTTACGGACAGGGCAGGAGACCCAGTACTTC
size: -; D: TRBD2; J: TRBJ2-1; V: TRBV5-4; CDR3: CASRGGTSAYNEQFF; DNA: TGTGCCAGCAGGGGTGGGACTAGCGCCTACAATGAGCAGTTCTTC
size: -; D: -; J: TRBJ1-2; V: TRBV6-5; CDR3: CASSSRDFYGYTF; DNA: TGTGCCAGCAGTTCCCGGGACTTCTATGGCTACACCTTC
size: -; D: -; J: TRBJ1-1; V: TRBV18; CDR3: CASSPQANTEAFF; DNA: TGTGCCAGCTCACCACAAGCTAACACTGAAGCTTTCTTT